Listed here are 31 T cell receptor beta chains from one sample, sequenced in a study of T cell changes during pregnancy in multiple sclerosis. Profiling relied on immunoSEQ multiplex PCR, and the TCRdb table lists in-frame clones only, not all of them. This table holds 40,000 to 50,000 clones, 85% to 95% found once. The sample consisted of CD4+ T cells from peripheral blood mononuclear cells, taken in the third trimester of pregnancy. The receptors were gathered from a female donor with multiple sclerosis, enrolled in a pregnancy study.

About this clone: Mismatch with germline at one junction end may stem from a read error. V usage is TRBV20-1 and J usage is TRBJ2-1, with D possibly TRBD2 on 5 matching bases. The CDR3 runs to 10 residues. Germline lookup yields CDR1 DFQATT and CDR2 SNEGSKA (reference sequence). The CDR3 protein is CSARKGLWLF. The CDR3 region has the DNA TGCAGTGCTAGAAAAGGACTCTGGCTCTTC.

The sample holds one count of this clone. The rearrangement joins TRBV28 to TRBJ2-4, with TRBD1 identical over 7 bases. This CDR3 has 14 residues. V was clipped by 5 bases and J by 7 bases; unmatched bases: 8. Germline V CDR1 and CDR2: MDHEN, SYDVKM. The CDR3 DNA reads TGTGCCAGCAGTCCTCAGACAGGGCTGAACATTCAGTACTTC. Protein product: CASSPQTGLNIQYF. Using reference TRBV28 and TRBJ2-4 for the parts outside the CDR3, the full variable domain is DVKVTQSSRYLVKRTGEKVFLECVQDMDHENMFWYRQDPGLGLRLIYFSYDVKMKEKGDIPEGYSVSREKKERFSLILESASTNQTSMYLCASSPQTGLNIQYFGAGTRLSVL.

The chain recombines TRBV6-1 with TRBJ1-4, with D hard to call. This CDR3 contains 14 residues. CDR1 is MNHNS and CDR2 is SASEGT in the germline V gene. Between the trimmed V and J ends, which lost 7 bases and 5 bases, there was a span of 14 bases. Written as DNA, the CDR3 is TGTGCCAGCAACGGGGATGCTGGCAATGAAAAACTGTTTTTT. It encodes CASNGDAGNEKLFF.

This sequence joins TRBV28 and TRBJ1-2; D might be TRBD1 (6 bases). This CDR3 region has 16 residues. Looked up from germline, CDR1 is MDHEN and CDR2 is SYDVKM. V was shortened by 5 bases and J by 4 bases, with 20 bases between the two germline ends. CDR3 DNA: TGTGCCAGCAGTACAGCAACAGGGTCCCGCTCCTATGGCTACACCTTC. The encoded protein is CASSTATGSRSYGYTF.

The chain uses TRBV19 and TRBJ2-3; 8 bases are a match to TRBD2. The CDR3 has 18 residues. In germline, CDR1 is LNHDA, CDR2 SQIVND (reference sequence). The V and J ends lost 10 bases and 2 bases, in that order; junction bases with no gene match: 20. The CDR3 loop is CATRRSGTPGGYTDTQYF. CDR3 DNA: TGTGCCACAAGGCGTTCCGGAACACCGGGAGGGTACACAGATACGCAGTATTTT.

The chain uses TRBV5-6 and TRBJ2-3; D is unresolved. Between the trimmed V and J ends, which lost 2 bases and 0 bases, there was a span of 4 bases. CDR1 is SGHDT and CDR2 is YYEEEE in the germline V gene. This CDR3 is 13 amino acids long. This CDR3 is CASSLSSTDTQYF. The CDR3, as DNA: TGTGCCAGCAGCTTATCTAGCACAGATACGCAGTATTTT. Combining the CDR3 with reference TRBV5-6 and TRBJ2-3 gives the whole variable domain DAGVTQSPTHLIKTRGQQVTLRCSPKSGHDTVSWYQQALGQGPQFIFQYYEEEERQRGNFPDRFSGHQFPNYSSELNVNALLLGDSALYLCASSLSSTDTQYFGPGTRLTVL.

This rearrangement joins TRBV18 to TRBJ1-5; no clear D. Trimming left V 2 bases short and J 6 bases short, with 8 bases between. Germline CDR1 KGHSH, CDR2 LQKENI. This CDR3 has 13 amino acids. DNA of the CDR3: TGTGCCAGCTCACCAGAGCTAAGTCAGCCCCAGCATTTT. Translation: CASSPELSQPQHF. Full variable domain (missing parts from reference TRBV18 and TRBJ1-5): NAGVMQNPRHLVRRRGQEARLRCSPMKGHSHVYWYRQLPEEGLKFMVYLQKENIIDESGMPKERFSAEFPKEGPSILRIQQVVRGDSAAYFCASSPELSQPQHFGDGTRLSIL.

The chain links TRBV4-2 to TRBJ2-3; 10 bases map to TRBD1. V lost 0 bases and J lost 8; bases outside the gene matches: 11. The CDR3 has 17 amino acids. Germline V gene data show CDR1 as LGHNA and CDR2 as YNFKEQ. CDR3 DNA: TGTGCCAGCAGCCAAGAGAGAGGGACAGGGGCACAGGGTACGCAGTATTTT. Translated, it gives CASSQERGTGAQGTQYF.

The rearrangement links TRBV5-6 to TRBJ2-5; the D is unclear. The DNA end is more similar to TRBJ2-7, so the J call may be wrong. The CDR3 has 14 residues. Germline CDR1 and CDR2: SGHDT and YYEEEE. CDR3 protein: CASSLRHLSYEQYF. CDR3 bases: TGTGCCAGCAGCTTGAGACACCTCTCCTACGAGCAGTACTTC.

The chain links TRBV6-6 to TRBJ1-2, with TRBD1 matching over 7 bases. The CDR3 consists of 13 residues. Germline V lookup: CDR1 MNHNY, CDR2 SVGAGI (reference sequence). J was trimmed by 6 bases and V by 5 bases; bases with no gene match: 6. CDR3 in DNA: TGTGCCAGCAGTCCATCGACAGGGAATGGCTACACCTTC. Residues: CASSPSTGNGYTF.

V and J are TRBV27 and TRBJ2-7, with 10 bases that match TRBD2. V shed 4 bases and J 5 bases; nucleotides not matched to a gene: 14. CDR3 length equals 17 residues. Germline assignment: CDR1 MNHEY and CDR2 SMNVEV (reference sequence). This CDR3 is CASSSPSGLADKNEQYF. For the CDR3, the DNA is TGTGCCAGCAGTTCACCCTCCGGACTAGCGGACAAGAACGAGCAGTACTTC.

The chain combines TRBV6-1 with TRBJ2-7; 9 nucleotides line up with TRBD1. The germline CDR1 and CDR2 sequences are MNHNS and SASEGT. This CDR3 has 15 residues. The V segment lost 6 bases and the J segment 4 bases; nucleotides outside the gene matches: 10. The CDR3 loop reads CASRPGTGTWYEQYF. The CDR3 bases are TGTGCCAGCAGACCAGGGACAGGGACTTGGTACGAGCAGTACTTC.

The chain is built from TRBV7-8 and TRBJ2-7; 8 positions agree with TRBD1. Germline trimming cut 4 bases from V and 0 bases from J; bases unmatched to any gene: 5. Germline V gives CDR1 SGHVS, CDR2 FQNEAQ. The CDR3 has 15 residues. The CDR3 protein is CASSSGQASSYEQYF. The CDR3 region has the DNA TGTGCCAGCAGCTCGGGACAGGCGAGCTCCTACGAGCAGTACTTC. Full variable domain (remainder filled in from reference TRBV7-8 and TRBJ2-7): GAGVSQSPRYKVAKRGQDVALRCDPISGHVSLFWYQQALGQGPEFLTYFQNEAQLDKSGLPSDRFFAERPEGSVSTLKIQRTQQEDSAVYLCASSSGQASSYEQYFGPGTRLTVT.

CDR3 amino acids: CASSHRGQGFNEQFF. CDR3 DNA sequence: TGTGCCAGCAGCCACCGGGGACAGGGTTTCAATGAGCAGTTCTTC. The chain joins TRBV5-4 to TRBJ2-1, with 9 bases matching TRBD1. CDR1 is SGHNT, CDR2 YYREEE, per germline (reference sequence). CDR3 length equals 15 residues. The V and J ends lost 4 bases and 6 bases, in that order; junction bases with no gene match: 8.

This CDR3 reads CASSFGRGNTEAFF. CDR3 bases: TGTGCCAGCAGTTTCGGACGGGGGAACACTGAAGCTTTCTTT. The chain carries TRBV27 and TRBJ1-1; unclear D gene. The germline CDR1 and CDR2 sequences are MNHEY and SMNVEV (reference sequence). The CDR3 covers 14 residues. Between the trimmed V and J ends, which lost 3 bases and 1 base, there was a span of 9 bases.

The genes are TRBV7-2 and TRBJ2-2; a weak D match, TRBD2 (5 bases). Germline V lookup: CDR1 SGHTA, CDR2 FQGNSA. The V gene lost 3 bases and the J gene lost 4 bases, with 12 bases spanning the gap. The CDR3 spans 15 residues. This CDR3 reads CASSFVRVPTGELFF. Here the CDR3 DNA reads TGTGCCAGCAGCTTCGTGCGGGTCCCCACCGGGGAGCTGTTTTTT. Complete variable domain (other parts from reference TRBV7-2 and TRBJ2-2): GAGVSQSPSNKVTEKGKDVELRCDPISGHTALYWYRQSLGQGLEFLIYFQGNSAPDKSGLPSDRFSAERTGGSVSTLTIQRTQQEDSAVYLCASSFVRVPTGELFFGEGSRLTVL.

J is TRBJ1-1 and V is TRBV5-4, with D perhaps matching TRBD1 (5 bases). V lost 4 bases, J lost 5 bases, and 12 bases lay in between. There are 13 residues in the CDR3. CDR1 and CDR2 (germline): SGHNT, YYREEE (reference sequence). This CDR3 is CASSDPGRTEAFF. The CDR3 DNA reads TGTGCCAGCAGCGACCCAGGGCGGACTGAAGCTTTCTTT. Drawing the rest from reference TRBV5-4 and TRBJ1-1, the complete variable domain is ETGVTQSPTHLIKTRGQQVTLRCSSQSGHNTVSWYQQALGQGPQFIFQYYREEENGRGNFPPRFSGLQFPNYSSELNVNALELDDSALYLCASSDPGRTEAFFGQGTRLTVV.

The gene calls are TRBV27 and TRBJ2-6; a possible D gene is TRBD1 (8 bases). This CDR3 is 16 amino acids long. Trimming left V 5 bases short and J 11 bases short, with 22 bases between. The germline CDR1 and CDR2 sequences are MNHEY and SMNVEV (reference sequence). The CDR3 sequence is CASSVRTGRGFHVLTF. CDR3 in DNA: TGTGCCAGCAGTGTTCGGACAGGGAGGGGGTTTCACGTCCTGACTTTC.

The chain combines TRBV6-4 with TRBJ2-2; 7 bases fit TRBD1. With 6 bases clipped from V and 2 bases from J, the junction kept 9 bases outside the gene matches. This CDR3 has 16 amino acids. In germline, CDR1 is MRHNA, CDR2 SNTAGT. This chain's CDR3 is CASSPGTATNTGELFF. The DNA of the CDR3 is TGTGCCAGCAGCCCCGGGACAGCAACAAACACCGGGGAGCTGTTTTTT.

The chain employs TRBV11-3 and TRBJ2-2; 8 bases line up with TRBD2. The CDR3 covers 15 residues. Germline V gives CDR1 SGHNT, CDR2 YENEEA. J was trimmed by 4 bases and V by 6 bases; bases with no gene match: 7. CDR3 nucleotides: TGTGCCAGCAGAGGACTAGCATTAGGCACCGGGGAGCTGTTTTTT. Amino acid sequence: CASRGLALGTGELFF. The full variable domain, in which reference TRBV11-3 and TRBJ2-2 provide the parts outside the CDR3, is EAGVVQSPRYKIIEKKQPVAFWCNPISGHNTLYWYLQNLGQGPELLIRYENEEAVDDSQLPKDRFSAERLKGVDSTLKIQPAELGDSAVYLCASRGLALGTGELFFGEGSRLTVL.

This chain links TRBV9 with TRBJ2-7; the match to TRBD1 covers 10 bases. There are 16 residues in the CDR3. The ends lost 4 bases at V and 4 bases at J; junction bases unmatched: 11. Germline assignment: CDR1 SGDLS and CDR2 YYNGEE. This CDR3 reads CASSIGGGTGAYEQYF. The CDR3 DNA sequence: TGTGCCAGCAGCATCGGAGGGGGGACAGGGGCTTACGAGCAGTACTTC.

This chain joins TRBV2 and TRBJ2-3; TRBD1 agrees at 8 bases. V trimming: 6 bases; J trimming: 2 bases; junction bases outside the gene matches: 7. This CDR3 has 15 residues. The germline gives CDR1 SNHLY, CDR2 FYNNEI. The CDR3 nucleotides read TGTGCCAGCAGAGCTGGACAGGGATACACAGATACGCAGTATTTT. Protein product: CASRAGQGYTDTQYF.

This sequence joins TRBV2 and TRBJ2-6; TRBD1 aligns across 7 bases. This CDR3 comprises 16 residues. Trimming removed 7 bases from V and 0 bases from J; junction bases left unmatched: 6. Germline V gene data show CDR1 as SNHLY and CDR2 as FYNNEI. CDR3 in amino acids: CASTWDSLSGANVLTF. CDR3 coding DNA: TGTGCCAGCACTTGGGACAGCCTCTCTGGGGCCAACGTCCTGACTTTC.

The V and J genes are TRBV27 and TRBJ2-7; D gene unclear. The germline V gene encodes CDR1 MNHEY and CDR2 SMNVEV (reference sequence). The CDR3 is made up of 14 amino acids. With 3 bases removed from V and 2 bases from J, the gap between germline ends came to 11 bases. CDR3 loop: CASSFSTNAYEQYF. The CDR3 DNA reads TGTGCCAGCAGTTTTAGCACTAACGCCTACGAGCAGTACTTC.

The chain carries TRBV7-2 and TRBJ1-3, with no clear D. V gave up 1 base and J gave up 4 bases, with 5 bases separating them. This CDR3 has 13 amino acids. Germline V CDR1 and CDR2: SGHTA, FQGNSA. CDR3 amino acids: CASSLGQGNTIYF. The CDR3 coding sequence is TGTGCCAGCAGCTTAGGTCAGGGAAACACCATATATTTT.

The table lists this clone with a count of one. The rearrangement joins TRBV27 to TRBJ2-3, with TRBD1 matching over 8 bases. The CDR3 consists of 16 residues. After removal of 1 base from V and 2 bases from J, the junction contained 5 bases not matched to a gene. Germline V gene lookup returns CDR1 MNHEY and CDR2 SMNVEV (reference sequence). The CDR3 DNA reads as TGTGCCAGCAGTTTATTGTACAGGGGGTTCACAGATACGCAGTATTTT. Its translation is CASSLLYRGFTDTQYF.

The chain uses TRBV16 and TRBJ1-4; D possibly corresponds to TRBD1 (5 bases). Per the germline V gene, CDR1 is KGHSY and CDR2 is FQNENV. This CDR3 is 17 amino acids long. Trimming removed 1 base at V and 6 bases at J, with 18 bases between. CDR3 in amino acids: CASSQYNQGQGYEKLFF. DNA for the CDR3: TGTGCCAGCAGCCAATATAATCAGGGCCAAGGGTATGAAAAACTGTTTTTT.

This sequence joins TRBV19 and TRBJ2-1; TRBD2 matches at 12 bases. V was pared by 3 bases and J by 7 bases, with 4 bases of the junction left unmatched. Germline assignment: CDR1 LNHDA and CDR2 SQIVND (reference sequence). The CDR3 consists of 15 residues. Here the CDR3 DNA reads TGTGCCAGTAGTATTCTAGCGGGAGGGAAGAATGAGCAGTTCTTC. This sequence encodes CASSILAGGKNEQFF.

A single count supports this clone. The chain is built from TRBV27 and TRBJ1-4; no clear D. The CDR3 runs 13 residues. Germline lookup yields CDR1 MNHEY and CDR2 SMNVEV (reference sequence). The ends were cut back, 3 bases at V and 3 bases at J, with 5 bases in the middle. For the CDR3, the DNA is TGTGCCAGCAGTTTCACGGCTAATGAAAAACTGTTTTTT. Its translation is CASSFTANEKLFF.

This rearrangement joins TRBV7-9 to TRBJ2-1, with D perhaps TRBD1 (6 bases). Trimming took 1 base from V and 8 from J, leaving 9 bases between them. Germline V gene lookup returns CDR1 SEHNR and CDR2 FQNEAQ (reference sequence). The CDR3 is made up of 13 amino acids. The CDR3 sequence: CASSLDHRDEQFF. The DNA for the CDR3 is TGTGCCAGCAGCTTAGATCACAGGGATGAGCAGTTCTTC.

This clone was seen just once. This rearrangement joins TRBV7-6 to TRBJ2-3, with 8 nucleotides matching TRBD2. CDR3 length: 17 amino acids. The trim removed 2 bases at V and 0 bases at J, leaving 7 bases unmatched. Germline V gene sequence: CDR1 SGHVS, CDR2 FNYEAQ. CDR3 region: CASSLNELAASTDTQYF. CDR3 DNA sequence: TGTGCCAGCAGCTTAAACGAACTAGCGGCTAGCACAGATACGCAGTATTTT. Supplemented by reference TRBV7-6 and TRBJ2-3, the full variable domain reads GAGVSQSPRYKVTKRGQDVALRCDPISGHVSLYWYRQALGQGPEFLTYFNYEAQQDKSGLPNDRFSAERPEGSISTLTIQRTEQRDSAMYRCASSLNELAASTDTQYFGPGTRLTVL.